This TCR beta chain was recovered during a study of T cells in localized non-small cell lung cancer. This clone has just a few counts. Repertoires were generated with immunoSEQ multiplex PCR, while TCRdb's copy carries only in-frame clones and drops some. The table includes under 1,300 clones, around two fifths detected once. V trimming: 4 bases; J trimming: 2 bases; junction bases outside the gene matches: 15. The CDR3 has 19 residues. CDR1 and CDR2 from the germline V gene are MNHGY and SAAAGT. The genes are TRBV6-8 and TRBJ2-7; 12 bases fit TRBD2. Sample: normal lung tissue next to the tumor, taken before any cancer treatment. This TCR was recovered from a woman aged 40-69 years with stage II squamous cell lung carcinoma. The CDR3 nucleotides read TGTGCCAGCAGTTCCTTTACGACTAGCGGGAGTAGGCACCCCTACGAGCAGTACTTC. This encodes CASSSFTTSGSRHPYEQYF.